Shown below are 29 T cell receptor beta chains from a single sample sequenced in a study of blood T cell repertoires in COVID-19. The assay was immunoSEQ multiplex PCR, and TCRdb's table has in-frame clones only and misses some. The profile covers approximately 360,000 clones, with 88% appearing a single time and over 0.9% taken by the ten largest. The material sequenced was PBMCs or T cells enriched from blood (not recorded which). Receptor source: a woman in her 30s with acute COVID-19.

The CDR3 sequence: CASSFLGLAGVTGDEQFF. The CDR3 region has the DNA TGTGCCAGCAGTTTCCTCGGGCTAGCGGGGGTTACGGGAGATGAGCAGTTCTTC. The genes are TRBV27 and TRBJ2-1; 10 bases agree with TRBD2. Germline values: CDR1 MNHEY, CDR2 SMNVEV (reference sequence). V lost 3 bases to trimming and J lost 8 bases; unmatched junction nucleotides: 16. CDR3 length: 18 residues.

This chain connects TRBV9 to TRBJ2-7; D perhaps matches TRBD1 (7 bases). The CDR3 consists of 15 residues. Between the trimmed V and J ends, which lost 4 bases and 5 bases, there was a span of 19 bases. Germline V gene lookup returns CDR1 SGDLS and CDR2 YYNGEE. The CDR3 spells CASSLGRGAGDEQYF. The CDR3 DNA follows: TGTGCCAGCAGCCTAGGCAGGGGGGCTGGTGACGAGCAGTACTTC.

The chain recombines TRBV7-3 with TRBJ2-2; perhaps TRBD2 as D (6 bases). V was clipped by 6 bases and J by 0 bases, with 17 bases between them. Germline V CDR1 and CDR2: SGHTA, FQGTGA. This CDR3 region has 17 residues. The CDR3 here is CASSVIPGLPNTGELFF. In nucleotides, the CDR3 is TGTGCCAGCAGTGTAATTCCGGGACTGCCGAACACCGGGGAGCTGTTTTTT.

This chain connects TRBV6-5 to TRBJ1-3; 8 positions match TRBD1. The CDR3 contains 14 residues. Losses at the gene ends were 6 bases for V and 6 bases for J; bases not matched to a gene: 7. Germline CDR1 MNHEY, CDR2 SVGAGI. For the CDR3, the DNA is TGTGCCAGCAGCAGGACAGGGAGTGAAAACACCATATATTTT. Its protein product is CASSRTGSENTIYF.

This clone was found a few times. V is TRBV4-2 and J is TRBJ2-7, with a weak D call TRBD1 (5 bases). Germline V gene lookup returns CDR1 LGHNA and CDR2 YNFKEQ. Trimming shortened V by 4 bases and J by 6 bases, and 13 bases separated the two germline ends. CDR3 length equals 13 residues. CDR3 bases: TGTGCCAGCAGCCCCGAAAGGGGCCTCGAGCAGTACTTC. Protein sequence: CASSPERGLEQYF.

The rearrangement joins TRBV7-2 to TRBJ2-3; D is possibly TRBD2 (7 bases). CDR1 and CDR2 from the germline V gene are SGHTA and FQGNSA. The V gene lost 3 bases and the J gene lost 2 bases, with 15 bases spanning the gap. There are 16 residues in the CDR3. The CDR3 protein is CASSFGGALYTDTQYF. CDR3 nucleotide sequence: TGTGCCAGCAGCTTTGGGGGGGCCTTATACACAGATACGCAGTATTTT. Full variable domain (outside the CDR3, taken from reference TRBV7-2 and TRBJ2-3): GAGVSQSPSNKVTEKGKDVELRCDPISGHTALYWYRQSLGQGLEFLIYFQGNSAPDKSGLPSDRFSAERTGGSVSTLTIQRTQQEDSAVYLCASSFGGALYTDTQYFGPGTRLTVL.

This clone was seen more than once but under ten times. The chain recombines TRBV10-3 with TRBJ1-5; tentatively, D is TRBD1 (6 bases). The CDR3 covers 13 residues. Trimming left V 4 bases short and J 4 bases short, with 8 bases between. Germline loops: CDR1 ENHRY, CDR2 SYGVKD. CDR3 bases: TGTGCCATCAGTGCAGACAGGAATCAGCCCCAGCATTTT. This encodes CAISADRNQPQHF.

The V call is TRBV6-4, the J call TRBJ2-3; D might be TRBD1 (6 bases). Germline V gene lookup returns CDR1 MRHNA and CDR2 SNTAGT. The CDR3 has 18 residues. V lost 3 bases to trimming and J lost 0 bases, with 19 bases between them. The CDR3 region is CASSEKGQDDFSTDTQYF. The CDR3 DNA reads as TGTGCCAGCAGTGAGAAGGGACAAGATGACTTTAGCACAGATACGCAGTATTTT.

This clone is a singleton in its sample. The chain recombines TRBV6-5 with TRBJ1-1; a weak D match, TRBD1 (6 bases). The CDR3 covers 13 residues. Trimming shortened V by 8 bases and J by 5 bases, and 15 bases separated the two germline ends. CDR1 and CDR2 (germline): MNHEY, SVGAGI. The DNA of the CDR3 is TGTGCCAGCCGGGACACCTCGTGGACTGAAGCTTTCTTT. This encodes CASRDTSWTEAFF.

V and J are TRBV20-1 and TRBJ1-1; no clear D gene. Germline loops: CDR1 DFQATT, CDR2 SNEGSKA (reference sequence). The V end lost 3 bases, the J end lost 7 bases, and 15 bases lay between the germline ends. This CDR3 spans 13 amino acids. CDR3: CSASKMGGNEAFF. In DNA form, the CDR3 reads TGCAGTGCTAGTAAGATGGGAGGGAATGAAGCTTTCTTT.

The chain carries TRBV7-6 and TRBJ2-7; D is ambiguous. Germline V gene lookup returns CDR1 SGHVS and CDR2 FNYEAQ. The CDR3 totals 14 residues. Trimming left V 5 bases short and J 2 bases short, with 13 bases between. DNA of the CDR3: TGTGCCAGCAGCCCTACAGTTATGACCTACGAGCAGTACTTC. It specifies CASSPTVMTYEQYF.

This CDR3 is CASRDRVGGYTF. The CDR3, as DNA: TGTGCCAGTAGGGACAGGGTAGGTGGCTACACCTTC. The rearrangement joins TRBV19 to TRBJ1-2; 8 nucleotides align to TRBD1. The CDR3 extends over 12 amino acids. The trim removed 6 bases at V and 7 bases at J, leaving 4 bases unmatched. Germline V gene lookup returns CDR1 LNHDA and CDR2 SQIVND (reference sequence).

The rearrangement joins TRBV4-1 to TRBJ2-5; 9 nucleotides match TRBD2. CDR1 MGHRA and CDR2 YSYEKL come from the germline V gene. The V gene end was trimmed by 4 bases and the J gene end by 4 bases; junction bases not matched to a gene: 7. CDR3 length equals 15 residues. The CDR3 bases are TGCGCCAGCAGCCGGACGCCGGGACTAGCAGAGACCCAGTACTTC. Its protein is CASSRTPGLAETQYF.

This clone was picked up one time. This rearrangement joins TRBV9 to TRBJ2-1; D might be TRBD1 (5 bases). Trimming took off 0 bases at V and 6 bases at J, with 16 bases between the two ends. CDR1 and CDR2 (germline): SGDLS, YYNGEE. CDR3 length: 16 amino acids. The CDR3 is CASSVGVGWGPNEQFF. CDR3 DNA: TGTGCCAGCAGCGTAGGGGTAGGGTGGGGCCCCAATGAGCAGTTCTTC.

The chain combines TRBV5-1 with TRBJ2-6, with D perhaps TRBD1 (5 bases). The V gene's germline CDR1 is SGHRS and CDR2 YFSETQ. Trimming left V 1 base short and J 0 bases short, with 11 bases between. The CDR3 has 17 amino acids. CDR3 sequence reads: CASSLLADSSGANVLTF. The CDR3 bases are TGCGCCAGCAGCTTGCTCGCCGACAGCTCTGGGGCCAACGTCCTGACTTTC.

The CDR3 coding sequence is TGTGCCAGCAGTCCCATAGGAATCCTTGCACAGGAAAATGAGCAGTTCTTC. Its translation is CASSPIGILAQENEQFF. V gene TRBV2 combines with J gene TRBJ2-1, with D perhaps matching TRBD1 (5 bases). V was cut by 5 bases and J by 7 bases, with 24 bases left in between. The germline V gene encodes CDR1 SNHLY and CDR2 FYNNEI. The CDR3 is made up of 17 amino acids. Using reference TRBV2 and TRBJ2-1 for the parts outside the CDR3, the full variable domain is EPEVTQTPSHQVTQMGQEVILRCVPISNHLYFYWYRQILGQKVEFLVSFYNNEISEKSEIFDDQFSVERPDGSNFTLKIRSTKLEDSAMYFCASSPIGILAQENEQFFGPGTRLTVL.

The chain joins TRBV5-1 to TRBJ2-1; 8 positions agree with TRBD2. Germline CDR1 is SGHRS and CDR2 is YFSETQ. This CDR3 contains 15 residues. The J segment lost 6 bases and the V segment lost 0 bases, leaving 5 bases of the junction unmatched. The CDR3 sequence: CASSLVGLGTNEQFF. CDR3 coding DNA: TGCGCCAGCAGCTTGGTGGGACTAGGGACCAATGAGCAGTTCTTC.

The chain couples TRBV10-1 to TRBJ1-1; TRBD1 might be the D (5 bases). V was clipped by 4 bases and J by 3 bases, with 15 bases between them. Germline-derived CDR1 and CDR2 are WNHNN and SYGVQD (reference sequence). CDR3 length equals 15 residues. The CDR3, as DNA: TGCGCCAGCAGTGGGACTAGCAGGGCGGACACTGAAGCTTTCTTT. It is translated as CASSGTSRADTEAFF.

The rearrangement links TRBV7-9 to TRBJ2-3; TRBD2 matches 10 bases. This CDR3 contains 16 residues. Looked up from germline, CDR1 is SEHNR and CDR2 is FQNEAQ (reference sequence). Unmatched junction bases numbered 4, after V lost 2 bases and J lost 2 bases. Here the CDR3 reads CASSLILAGITDTQYF. In DNA form, the CDR3 reads TGTGCCAGCAGCTTAATACTAGCGGGGATCACAGATACGCAGTATTTT.

This chain connects TRBV25-1 to TRBJ2-3; the D is unclear. Germline V lookup: CDR1 MGHDK, CDR2 SYGVNS. V shed 5 bases and J shed 3 bases, with 12 bases lying between them. The CDR3 covers 14 residues. DNA for the CDR3: TGTGCCAGCAGTCGGCGGATGGATACAGATACGCAGTATTTT. Translated, it gives CASSRRMDTDTQYF.

The table lists this clone with a count of one. This chain uses TRBV4-1 with TRBJ1-3; D unclear. The CDR3 length is 15 residues. CDR1 MGHRA and CDR2 YSYEKL come from the germline V gene. The V end was cut by 0 bases, the J end by 1 base, with 7 bases between. The DNA for the CDR3 is TGCGCCAGCAGCCAAGATGGAGGATCTGGAAACACCATATATTTT. Its translation: CASSQDGGSGNTIYF.

CDR3 region: CASSPGTGYFQDTEAFF. The DNA for the CDR3 is TGTGCCAGTAGTCCCGGGACAGGGTATTTTCAGGACACTGAAGCTTTCTTT. The chain has TRBV19 and TRBJ1-1; 9 nucleotides match TRBD1. The CDR3 spans 17 residues. The ends lost 5 bases at V and 3 bases at J; junction bases unmatched: 13. Germline CDR1 LNHDA, CDR2 SQIVND (reference sequence). The whole variable domain, filled in from reference TRBV19 and TRBJ1-1, reads DGGITQSPKYLFRKEGQNVTLSCEQNLNHDAMYWYRQDPGQGLRLIYYSQIVNDFQKGDIAEGYSVSREKKESFPLTVTSAQKNPTAFYLCASSPGTGYFQDTEAFFGQGTRLTVV.

This clone has only one observation. V and J are TRBV6-2 or TRBV6-3 and TRBJ2-3; D is possibly TRBD1 (5 bases). Germline V gene data show CDR1 as MNHEY and CDR2 as SVGEGT. Trimming left V 5 bases short and J 6 bases short, with 18 bases between. CDR3 size: 15 residues. CDR3 loop: CASSPRTMTLDTQYF. The CDR3 DNA reads TGTGCCAGCAGTCCACGGACAATGACTCTTGATACGCAGTATTTT.

This clone was seen only once. The chain has TRBV29-1 and TRBJ2-2; 9 nucleotides line up with TRBD1. CDR1 is SQVTM, CDR2 ANQGSEA, per germline. Losses at the gene ends were 6 bases for V and 2 bases for J; bases not matched to a gene: 10. This CDR3 contains 16 residues. The CDR3 nucleotides are TGCAGCGTGCGCCGGGACAGGGATCCAAACACCGGGGAGCTGTTTTTT. Protein sequence: CSVRRDRDPNTGELFF.

CDR3 loop: CASSEDLTGWTGELFF. Written as DNA, the CDR3 is TGTGCCAGCAGTGAAGATTTAACAGGCTGGACCGGGGAGCTGTTTTTT. The chain links TRBV2 to TRBJ2-2, with D possibly being TRBD1 (5 bases). This CDR3 has 16 amino acids. V was shortened by 1 base and J by 5 bases, with 14 bases between the two germline ends. The germline gives CDR1 SNHLY, CDR2 FYNNEI.

A single count supports this clone. The chain uses TRBV14 and TRBJ2-2; no clear D gene. The CDR3 length is 11 residues. Germline CDR1 is SGHDN and CDR2 is FVKESK. Trimming took 2 bases from V and 9 from J, leaving 4 bases between them. The CDR3 loop is CASSQQRELFF. CDR3 in DNA: TGTGCCAGCAGCCAACAGAGGGAGCTGTTTTTT.

The chain recombines TRBV5-1 with TRBJ2-3, with TRBD2 matching over 7 bases. With V trimmed by 2 bases and J by 3 bases, 3 bases remained unmatched. The CDR3 runs to 14 residues. Germline assignment: CDR1 SGHRS and CDR2 YFSETQ. The CDR3 loop is CASSLRGGTDTQYF. For the CDR3, the DNA is TGCGCCAGCAGCTTACGGGGAGGGACAGATACGCAGTATTTT.

The chain has TRBV6-4 and TRBJ2-2; D might be TRBD2 (6 bases). The length of the CDR3 is 12 residues. The V gene's germline CDR1 is MRHNA and CDR2 SNTAGT. Trimming cost V 6 bases and J 4 bases, with 6 bases left between them. The CDR3 sequence is CASSGSTGELFF. The CDR3 DNA follows: TGTGCCAGCAGCGGGAGCACCGGGGAGCTGTTTTTT.

The chain carries TRBV12-3 or TRBV12-4 and TRBJ1-5; D is unresolved. This CDR3 is built from 12 residues. V shed 7 bases and J shed 6 bases, with 10 bases lying between them. The CDR3 bases are TGTGCCAGCACCACGTTGAGTCAGCCCCAGCATTTT. Its translation: CASTTLSQPQHF.